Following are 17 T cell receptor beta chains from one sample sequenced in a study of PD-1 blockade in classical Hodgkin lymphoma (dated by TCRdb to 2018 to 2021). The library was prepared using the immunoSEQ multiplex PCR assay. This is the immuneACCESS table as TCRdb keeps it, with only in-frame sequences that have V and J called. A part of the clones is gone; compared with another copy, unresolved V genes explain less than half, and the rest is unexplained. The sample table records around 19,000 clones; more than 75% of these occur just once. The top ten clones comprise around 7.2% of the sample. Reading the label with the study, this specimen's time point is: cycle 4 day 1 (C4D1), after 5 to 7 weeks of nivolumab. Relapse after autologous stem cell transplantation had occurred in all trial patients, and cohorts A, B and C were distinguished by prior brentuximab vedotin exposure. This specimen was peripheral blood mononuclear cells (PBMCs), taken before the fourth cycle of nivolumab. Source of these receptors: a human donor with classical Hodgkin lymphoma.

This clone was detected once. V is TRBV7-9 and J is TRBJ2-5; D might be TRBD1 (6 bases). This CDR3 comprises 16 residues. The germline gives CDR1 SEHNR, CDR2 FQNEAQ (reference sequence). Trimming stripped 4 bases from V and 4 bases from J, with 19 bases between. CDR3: CASSSPIHRDLETQYF. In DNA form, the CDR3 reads TGTGCCAGCAGCTCCCCCATTCACAGGGACCTAGAGACCCAGTACTTC.

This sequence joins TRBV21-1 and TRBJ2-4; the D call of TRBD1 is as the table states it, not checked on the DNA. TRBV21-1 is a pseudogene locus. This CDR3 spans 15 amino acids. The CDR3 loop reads CASSKGGRTKNIQYF. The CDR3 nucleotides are TGTGCCAGCAGCAAAGGGGGCAGGACCAAAAACATTCAGTACTTC.

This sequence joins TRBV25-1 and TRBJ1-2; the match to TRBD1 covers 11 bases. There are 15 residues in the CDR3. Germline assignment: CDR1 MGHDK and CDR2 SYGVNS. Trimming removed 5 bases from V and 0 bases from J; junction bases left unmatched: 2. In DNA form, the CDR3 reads TGTGCCAGCAGTAGGACAGGGGGCGCTAACTATGGCTACACCTTC. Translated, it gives CASSRTGGANYGYTF.

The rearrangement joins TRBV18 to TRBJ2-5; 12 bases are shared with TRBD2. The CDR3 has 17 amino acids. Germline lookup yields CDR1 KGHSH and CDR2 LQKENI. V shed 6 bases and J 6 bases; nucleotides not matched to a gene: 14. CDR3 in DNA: TGTGCCAGCTCCCTCCAACAGACTAGCGGGAGTCTGCAGACCCAGTACTTC. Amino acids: CASSLQQTSGSLQTQYF.

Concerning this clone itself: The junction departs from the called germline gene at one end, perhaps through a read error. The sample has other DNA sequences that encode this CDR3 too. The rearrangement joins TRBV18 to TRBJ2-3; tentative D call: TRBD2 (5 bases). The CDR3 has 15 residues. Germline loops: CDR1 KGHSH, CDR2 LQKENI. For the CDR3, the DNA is TGTGCCAGCGATACTGGGAGCGGCAGCACGGATACGCAGTATTTT. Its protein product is CASDTGSGSTDTQYF.

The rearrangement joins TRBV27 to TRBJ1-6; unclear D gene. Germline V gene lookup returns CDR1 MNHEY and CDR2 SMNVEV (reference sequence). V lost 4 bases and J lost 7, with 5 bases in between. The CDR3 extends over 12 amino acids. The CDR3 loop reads CASSSGNSPLHF. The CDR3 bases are TGTGCCAGCAGTTCGGGCAATTCACCCCTCCACTTT.

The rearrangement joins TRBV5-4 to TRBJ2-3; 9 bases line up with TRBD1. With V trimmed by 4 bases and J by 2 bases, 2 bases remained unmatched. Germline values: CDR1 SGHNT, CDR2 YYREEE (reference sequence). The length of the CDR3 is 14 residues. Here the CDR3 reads CASSRDRVTDTQYF. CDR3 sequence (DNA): TGTGCCAGCAGCAGGGACAGGGTCACAGATACGCAGTATTTT. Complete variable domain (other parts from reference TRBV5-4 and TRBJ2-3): ETGVTQSPTHLIKTRGQQVTLRCSSQSGHNTVSWYQQALGQGPQFIFQYYREEENGRGNFPPRFSGLQFPNYSSELNVNALELDDSALYLCASSRDRVTDTQYFGPGTRLTVL.

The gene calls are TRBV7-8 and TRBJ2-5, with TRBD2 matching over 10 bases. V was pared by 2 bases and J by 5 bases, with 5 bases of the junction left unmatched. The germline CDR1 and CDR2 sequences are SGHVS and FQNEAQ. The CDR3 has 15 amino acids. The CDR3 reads CASSLRGLAIETQYF. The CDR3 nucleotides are TGTGCCAGCAGCTTAAGGGGACTAGCGATTGAGACCCAGTACTTC.

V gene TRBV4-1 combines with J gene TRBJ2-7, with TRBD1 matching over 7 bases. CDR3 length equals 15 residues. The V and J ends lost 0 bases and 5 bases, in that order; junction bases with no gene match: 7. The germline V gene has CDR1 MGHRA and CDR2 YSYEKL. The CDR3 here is CASSQEGQLSHEQYF. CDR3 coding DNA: TGCGCCAGCAGCCAAGAGGGACAGTTATCCCACGAGCAGTACTTC.

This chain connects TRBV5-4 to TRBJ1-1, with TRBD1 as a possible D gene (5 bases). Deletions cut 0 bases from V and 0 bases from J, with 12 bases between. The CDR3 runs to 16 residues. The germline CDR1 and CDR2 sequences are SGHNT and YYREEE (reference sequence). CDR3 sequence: CASSLGGISLNTEAFF. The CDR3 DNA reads TGTGCCAGCAGCTTGGGGGGGATCTCCCTGAACACTGAAGCTTTCTTT.

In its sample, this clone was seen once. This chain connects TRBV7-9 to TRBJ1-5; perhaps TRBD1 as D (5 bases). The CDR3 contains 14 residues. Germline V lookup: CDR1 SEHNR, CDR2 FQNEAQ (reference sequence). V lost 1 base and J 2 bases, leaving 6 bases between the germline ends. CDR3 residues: CASSLEGGNQPQHF. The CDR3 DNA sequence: TGTGCCAGCAGCTTAGAAGGGGGCAATCAGCCCCAGCATTTT.

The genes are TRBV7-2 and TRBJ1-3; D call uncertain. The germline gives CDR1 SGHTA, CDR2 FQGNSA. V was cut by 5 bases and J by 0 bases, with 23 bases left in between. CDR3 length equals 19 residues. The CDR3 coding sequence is TGTGCCAGCAGCCGCAGAGGGAATGGACGCAGCTTCTCTGGAAACACCATATATTTT. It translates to CASSRRGNGRSFSGNTIYF.

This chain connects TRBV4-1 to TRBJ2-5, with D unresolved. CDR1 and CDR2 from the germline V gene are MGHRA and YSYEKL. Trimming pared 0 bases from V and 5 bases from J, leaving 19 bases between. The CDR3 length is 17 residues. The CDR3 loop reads CASSQEFTSGLGETQYF. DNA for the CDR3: TGCGCCAGCAGCCAAGAATTCACCTCTGGCCTTGGTGAGACCCAGTACTTC.

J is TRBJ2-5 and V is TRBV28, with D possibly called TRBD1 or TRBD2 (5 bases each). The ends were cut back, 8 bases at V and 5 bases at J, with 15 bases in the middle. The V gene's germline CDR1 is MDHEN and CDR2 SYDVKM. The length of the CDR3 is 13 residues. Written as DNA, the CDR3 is TGTGCCAGCGCAGATGGGGGTGACGAGACCCAGTACTTC. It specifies CASADGGDETQYF.

CDR3 residues: CASRGTGGGYTF. The CDR3, as DNA: TGTGCCAGCAGAGGGACAGGCGGAGGCTACACCTTC. The J gene is TRBJ1-2, the V gene TRBV2, with 8 bases matching TRBD1. V was clipped by 6 bases and J by 8 bases; unmatched bases: 5. The germline CDR1 and CDR2 sequences are SNHLY and FYNNEI. This CDR3 region has 12 residues. The complete variable domain, with remaining parts taken from reference TRBV2 and TRBJ1-2, reads EPEVTQTPSHQVTQMGQEVILRCVPISNHLYFYWYRQILGQKVEFLVSFYNNEISEKSEIFDDQFSVERPDGSNFTLKIRSTKLEDSAMYFCASRGTGGGYTFGSGTRLTVV.

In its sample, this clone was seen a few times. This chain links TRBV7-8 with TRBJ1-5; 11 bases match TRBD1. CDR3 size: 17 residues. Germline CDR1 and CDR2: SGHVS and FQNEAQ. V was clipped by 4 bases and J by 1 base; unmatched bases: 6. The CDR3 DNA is TGTGCCAGCAGCTCAGGACAGGGGGCTTTAAGCAATCAGCCCCAGCATTTT. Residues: CASSSGQGALSNQPQHF.

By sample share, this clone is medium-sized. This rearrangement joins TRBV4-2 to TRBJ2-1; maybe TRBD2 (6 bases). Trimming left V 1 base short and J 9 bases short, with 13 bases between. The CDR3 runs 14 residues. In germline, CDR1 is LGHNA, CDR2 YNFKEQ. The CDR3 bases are TGTGCCAGCAGCCAAGGGGCGACTAGTCTTGAGCAGTTCTTC. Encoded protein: CASSQGATSLEQFF.